What follows is one TCR beta chain and its context. What antigen it recognizes has not been identified. One end of the junction is discordant with germline, which a read error may explain. Reading from cysteine to phenylalanine, the CDR3 counts 15 amino acids. The sequence is cut down to CDR3 DNA, 45 bases in frame from base 1. CDR1 and CDR2, per the germline V gene (reference sequence), are SEHNR and FQNEAQ. TCRbeta CDR3 regions were amplified from genomic DNA using the immunoSEQ Assay, a bias-controlled multiplex PCR. The paper's data handling went like this. Nucleated cell counts per sample were estimated from amplification of reference gene primers within the assay. To quantify the absolute abundance of each unique TCRbeta CDR3 rearrangement, sequence reads were collapsed and filtered. For each sample, productive Simpson clonality was calculated by taking the square root of Simpson's diversity index across productive rearrangements. The source is immuneACCESS, and TCRdb retained only in-frame sequences with V and J called. Part of the clones is not carried over; for the studies checked, unresolved V genes explain less than half of this, and the remainder is unexplained. V and J calls and clone size are given by that table; D and trimming were obtained from the DNA. This sample holds 200,000 to 250,000 clones; 80% to 90% were observed only once. The ten largest clones take up 4.5% to 5% of the sample.

This sample stems from a study of blood T cell repertoires in COVID-19 (dated by TCRdb to 2018 to 2020). Regarding the complete study: Samples from collaborators originated in the United States, Italy and Spain and spanned both the acute and convalescent phases of COVID-19. Where HLA class I and class II types were available, the types were taken from metadata supplied by the sample provider, not from assay-based typing. Nearly every sample came with metadata listing a de-identified subject ID, COVID-19 status, age in years and sex. Samples were obtained from the ongoing ImmuneRACE study (first 160 participants) and from about 1,300 subjects provided by 6 global collaborators. Deeply sampled blood TCRbeta repertoires from subjects exposed to, actively infected with, or recovered from COVID-19 were included in the dataset. The repertoires were made available in a free public database intended to serve as a resource for research on the immune response to SARS-CoV-2. The prospective study material was composed of cDNA or gDNA derived from T cells, B-cell-depleted T cells, or PBMCs. The paper's findings and limits, for the study overall: The quantity of clinical and demographic metadata differed by source and by participant and was supplied without curation.

Enrolling through a virtual design, the prospective study's participants ranged in age from about 18 to 89 years and lived across some 23 United States geographic areas. Cohort assignment in the prospective study relied on participant-reported clinical history from a screening survey and a study questionnaire. A participant counted as exposed if, within 2 weeks of entering the study, that participant had been in contact with someone who had a PCR-confirmed or clinician-diagnosed COVID-19 case. Mobile phlebotomists in the prospective study collected whole blood, serum and a nasopharyngeal or oropharyngeal swab from every participant. Additional blood draws and questionnaires over an approximately two-month period could optionally be provided by prospective study participants. Before DNA extraction, prospective study blood samples were shipped either frozen or at room temperature.

This receptor chain uses TRBV7-9 and TRBJ2-1, with TRBD1 identical over 9 junction bases. This TCR derives from a woman aged 45-60 years who had been exposed to COVID-19. Sequencing was done on a sample of PBMCs or T cells enriched from blood (not recorded which). The base sequence is TGTACCAGCAGCTTTTCCGGGACAGGGACGAGTGAGCAGTTCTTC. It encodes CTSSFSGTGTSEQFF.